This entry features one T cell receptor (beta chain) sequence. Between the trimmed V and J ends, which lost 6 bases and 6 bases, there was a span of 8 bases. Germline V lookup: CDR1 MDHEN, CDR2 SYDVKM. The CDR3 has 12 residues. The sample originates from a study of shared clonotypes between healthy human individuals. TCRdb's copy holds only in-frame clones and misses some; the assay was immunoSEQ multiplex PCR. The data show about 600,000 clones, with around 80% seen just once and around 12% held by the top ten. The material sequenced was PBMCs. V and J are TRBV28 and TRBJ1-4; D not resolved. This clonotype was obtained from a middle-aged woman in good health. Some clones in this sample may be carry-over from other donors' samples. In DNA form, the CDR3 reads TGTGCCAGCAGCCCGGTAGATGAAAAACTGTTTTTT. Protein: CASSPVDEKLFF.